This TCR beta chain was profiled in a study of chemoradiotherapy in HPV16-positive cancers. Assay: immunoSEQ multiplex PCR; the TCRdb copy retains only in-frame clones and omits some. The sample shows several thousand clones, about 76% of them seen only once. V was cut by 8 bases and J by 4 bases, with 13 bases left in between. Germline V gene lookup returns CDR1 SNHLY and CDR2 FYNNEI. The CDR3 length is 13 residues. The clonotype originates from a human donor with HPV-associated anogenital cancer. This specimen was tumor tissue, taken from a patient who underwent chemoradiotherapy. V and J are TRBV2 and TRBJ2-3, with D perhaps given as TRBD1 or TRBD2 (6 bases each). The CDR3 nucleotides are TGTGCCAGCGGGGGGCTTACCGCAGATACGCAGTATTTT. This codes for CASGGLTADTQYF. Full variable domain (remainder filled in from reference TRBV2 and TRBJ2-3): EPEVTQTPSHQVTQMGQEVILRCVPISNHLYFYWYRQILGQKVEFLVSFYNNEISEKSEIFDDQFSVERPDGSNFTLKIRSTKLEDSAMYFCASGGLTADTQYFGPGTRLTVL.